One sample yielded the 23 T cell receptor beta chains listed below, sequenced in a study of cytomegalovirus exposure and HLA in healthy donors. The PCR made use of 60 Vbeta and 13 Jbeta primers. Clones were read by immunoSEQ multiplex PCR, and TCRdb kept only the in-frame ones, dropping some. The sample shows approximately 4,500 clones, approximately 81% of them seen only once. The sequencing sample was made of PBMCs. The receptors were sampled from a woman between 35 and 50 years old in good health and CMV-seropositive.

The genes are TRBV6-6 and TRBJ2-7; TRBD1 aligns across 8 bases. The ends lost 5 bases at V and 2 bases at J; junction bases unmatched: 8. CDR1 is MNHNY, CDR2 SVGAGI, per germline (reference sequence). There are 15 residues in the CDR3. In DNA, the CDR3 is TGTGCCAGCAGTCCTAGGACAGGGTTGACCTACGAGCAGTACTTC. Its translation: CASSPRTGLTYEQYF.

This clone was observed once. The V call is TRBV30, the J call TRBJ1-5; D is possibly TRBD1 (6 bases). The V end was cut by 5 bases, the J end by 5 bases, with 13 bases between. Germline V lookup: CDR1 GTSNPN, CDR2 SVGIG (reference sequence). The CDR3 loop spans 13 amino acids. The chain's CDR3 is CAWQNRVDQPQHF. The CDR3 DNA sequence: TGTGCCTGGCAGAACAGGGTGGATCAGCCCCAGCATTTT. Filled out from reference TRBV30 and TRBJ1-5, the complete variable domain reads SQTIHQWPATLVQPVGSPLSLECTVEGTSNPNLYWYRQAAGRGLQLLFYSVGIGQISSEVPQNLSASRPQDRQFILSSKKLLLSDSGFYLCAWQNRVDQPQHFGDGTRLSIL.

The chain employs TRBV30 and TRBJ1-1, with D perhaps matching TRBD1 (6 bases). This CDR3 contains 13 residues. Germline V gene lookup returns CDR1 GTSNPN and CDR2 SVGIG (reference sequence). Deletions cut 0 bases from V and 6 bases from J, with 11 bases between. In nucleotides, the CDR3 is TGTGCCTGGAGTGTAATGAGGGGGTCTGAAGCTTTCTTT. Its protein product is CAWSVMRGSEAFF.

By its share, this clone is large. This chain joins TRBV6-4 and TRBJ2-1, with TRBD2 as a possible D gene (5 bases). There are 15 residues in the CDR3. V lost 0 bases and J 6 bases, leaving 12 bases between the germline ends. CDR1 and CDR2 from the germline V gene are MRHNA and SNTAGT. The CDR3 protein is CASSDSSGSSNEQFF. Here the CDR3 DNA reads TGTGCCAGCAGTGACTCGAGCGGTTCTTCCAATGAGCAGTTCTTC.

Only one count was recorded for this clone. CDR3 sequence reads: CAWTIGTGKNTF. As DNA, the CDR3 is TGTGCCTGGACCATTGGGACAGGGAAAAACACCTTC. The J gene is TRBJ1-2, the V gene TRBV30; 9 positions agree with TRBD1. The CDR3 spans 12 residues. Unmatched junction bases numbered 9, after V lost 4 bases and J lost 12 bases. Germline CDR1 GTSNPN, CDR2 SVGIG (reference sequence).

This clone was counted once. CDR3 residues: CSVAPGIEAFF. Written as DNA, the CDR3 is TGCAGCGTTGCCCCAGGGATAGAAGCTTTCTTT. The chain uses TRBV29-1 and TRBJ1-1, with D perhaps matching TRBD1 (5 bases). CDR3 length equals 11 residues. Germline V gene data show CDR1 as SQVTM and CDR2 as ANQGSEA. V gave up 4 bases and J gave up 8 bases, with 11 bases separating them.

The chain employs TRBV30 and TRBJ1-6, with D possibly being TRBD1 (5 bases). Germline CDR1 is GTSNPN and CDR2 is SVGIG (reference sequence). This CDR3 is 14 amino acids long. V dropped 1 base and J dropped 6 bases, with 10 bases sitting between them. The CDR3 protein is CAWSDPGLNSPLHF. Here the CDR3 DNA reads TGTGCCTGGAGTGATCCAGGGCTTAATTCACCCCTCCACTTT.

This clone was counted between two and nine times. The V call is TRBV25-1, the J call TRBJ1-2; D ambiguous. Trimming removed 0 bases from V and 3 bases from J, with 5 bases in between. From germline, CDR1 is MGHDK and CDR2 SYGVNS. CDR3 length equals 13 residues. CDR3 nucleotide sequence: TGTGCCAGCAGTGAATACGGGTACTATGGCTACACCTTC. Translated: CASSEYGYYGYTF.

This chain joins TRBV5-1 and TRBJ2-5; D is uncertain. The germline gives CDR1 SGHRS, CDR2 YFSETQ. This CDR3 has 14 amino acids. Trimming left V 0 bases short and J 7 bases short, with 13 bases between. The CDR3, as DNA: TGCGCCAGCAGCTTGGCCGGCTCCACGGGGACCCAGTACTTC. Residues: CASSLAGSTGTQYF.

The chain has TRBV30 and TRBJ1-2, with 7 bases fitting TRBD1. The CDR3 spans 11 residues. CDR1 and CDR2 (germline): GTSNPN, SVGIG (reference sequence). The V segment lost 2 bases and the J segment 7 bases; nucleotides outside the gene matches: 1. CDR3 region: CAWSYRGGYTF. The CDR3 DNA is TGTGCCTGGAGTTACAGGGGTGGCTACACCTTC.

The gene calls are TRBV19 and TRBJ2-5; D is unresolved. The V gene's germline CDR1 is LNHDA and CDR2 SQIVND (reference sequence). Trimming shortened V by 1 base and J by 4 bases, and 10 bases separated the two germline ends. CDR3 size: 14 residues. CDR3 nucleotides: TGTGCCAGTAGTATAGTCTGGGCCGGAGAGACCCAGTACTTC. It codes for CASSIVWAGETQYF. The full variable domain, with the rest looked up from reference TRBV19 and TRBJ2-5, is DGGITQSPKYLFRKEGQNVTLSCEQNLNHDAMYWYRQDPGQGLRLIYYSQIVNDFQKGDIAEGYSVSREKKESFPLTVTSAQKNPTAFYLCASSIVWAGETQYFGPGTRLLVL.

This rearrangement joins TRBV25-1 to TRBJ2-1; a possible D gene is TRBD2 (6 bases). The CDR3 runs 13 residues. Looked up from germline, CDR1 is MGHDK and CDR2 is SYGVNS. Trimming removed 3 bases from V and 6 bases from J, with 9 bases in between. The CDR3 spells CASSDGSRNEQFF. The CDR3 nucleotides are TGTGCCAGCAGTGACGGGAGCCGCAATGAGCAGTTCTTC.

J is TRBJ2-5 and V is TRBV29-1; TRBD1 agrees at 11 bases. Germline CDR1 is SQVTM and CDR2 is ANQGSEA. Trimming took 6 bases from V and 4 from J; bases not matched to a gene: 1. There are 12 residues in the CDR3. CDR3 in amino acids: CSVGTGGETQYF. The CDR3 DNA is TGCAGCGTGGGGACAGGGGGAGAGACCCAGTACTTC.

The chain is built from TRBV30 and TRBJ1-6; no definite D call. The CDR3 has 16 amino acids. Trimming took off 2 bases at V and 6 bases at J, with 17 bases between the two ends. Germline V lookup: CDR1 GTSNPN, CDR2 SVGIG (reference sequence). The CDR3 DNA reads TGTGCCTGGAGTTTCACCCCAGAGCAGGTTAATTCACCCCTCCACTTT. Its translation is CAWSFTPEQVNSPLHF.

Remarks on this clone: One junction end disagrees with the germline gene, perhaps due to a read error. V gene TRBV7-9 combines with J gene TRBJ2-7, with D possibly being TRBD2 (5 bases). Looked up from germline, CDR1 is SEHNR and CDR2 is FQNEAQ (reference sequence). CDR3 length: 13 amino acids. CDR3 nucleotides: TGTTCCAGCAGCCCTGGCACTAGCTACGAGCAGTACTTC. This encodes CSSSPGTSYEQYF. Supplemented by reference TRBV7-9 and TRBJ2-7, the full variable domain reads DTGVSQNPRHKITKRGQNVTFRCDPISEHNRLYWYRQTLGQGPEFLTYFQNEAQLEKSRLLSDRFSAERPKGSFSTLEIQRTEQGDSAMYLCSSSPGTSYEQYFGPGTRLTVT.

The chain links TRBV30 to TRBJ1-2; the D is unclear. This CDR3 is 13 amino acids long. Looked up from germline, CDR1 is GTSNPN and CDR2 is SVGIG (reference sequence). V gave up 1 base and J gave up 7 bases, with 13 bases separating them. CDR3 in amino acids: CAWSGGGPLGYTF. In nucleotides, the CDR3 is TGTGCCTGGAGTGGAGGAGGGCCGCTTGGCTACACCTTC.

CDR3 bases: TGTGCCTGGACAGAAGCTAACTATGGCTACACCTTC. This gives the protein CAWTEANYGYTF. The chain has TRBV30 and TRBJ1-2; D uncertain. Trimming stripped 4 bases from V and 0 bases from J, with 6 bases between. The germline gives CDR1 GTSNPN, CDR2 SVGIG (reference sequence). The CDR3 loop spans 12 amino acids.

A few counts support this clone. This chain joins TRBV5-4 and TRBJ1-1, with 9 nucleotides matching TRBD1. The V gene end was trimmed by 4 bases and the J gene end by 1 base; junction bases not matched to a gene: 8. The CDR3 loop spans 16 amino acids. Germline values: CDR1 SGHNT, CDR2 YYREEE (reference sequence). CDR3 loop: CASSKSGTGKNTEAFF. CDR3 sequence (DNA): TGTGCCAGCAGCAAATCCGGGACAGGGAAGAACACTGAAGCTTTCTTT. Using reference TRBV5-4 and TRBJ1-1 for the parts outside the CDR3, the full variable domain is ETGVTQSPTHLIKTRGQQVTLRCSSQSGHNTVSWYQQALGQGPQFIFQYYREEENGRGNFPPRFSGLQFPNYSSELNVNALELDDSALYLCASSKSGTGKNTEAFFGQGTRLTVV.

V usage is TRBV6-5 and J usage is TRBJ2-3, with a weak D call TRBD1 (6 bases). There are 14 residues in the CDR3. The germline CDR1 and CDR2 sequences are MNHEY and SVGAGI. V was clipped by 11 bases and J by 2 bases, with 17 bases between them. CDR3 amino acids: CAAGVGAITDTQYF. The CDR3 bases are TGTGCCGCCGGGGTGGGGGCTATCACAGATACGCAGTATTTT.

The V gene is TRBV6-5, the J gene TRBJ1-2; possibly TRBD1 for D (5 bases). CDR1 and CDR2 (germline): MNHEY, SVGAGI. CDR3 length equals 12 residues. V lost 4 bases to trimming and J lost 6 bases, with 9 bases between them. The CDR3 DNA is TGTGCCAGCAGTTCAGGGTATGATGGCTACACCTTC. It specifies CASSSGYDGYTF.

This chain links TRBV6-5 with TRBJ1-2; TRBD1 might be the D (5 bases). V was trimmed by 3 bases and J by 6 bases, leaving 11 bases between them. CDR1 is MNHEY and CDR2 is SVGAGI in the germline V gene. This CDR3 contains 13 residues. CDR3 DNA sequence: TGTGCCAGCAGTTATTCAGGGACTCATGGCTACACCTTC. It codes for CASSYSGTHGYTF.

The chain couples TRBV30 to TRBJ1-2; 7 bases agree with TRBD1. Trimming removed 7 bases from V and 8 bases from J; junction bases left unmatched: 10. The length of the CDR3 is 12 residues. CDR1 GTSNPN and CDR2 SVGIG come from the germline V gene (reference sequence). Written as DNA, the CDR3 is TGTGCCTCGGACAGGATCCTTGGAGGCTACACCTTC. Its translation is CASDRILGGYTF.

The table lists this clone with a count of one. This chain connects TRBV7-2 to TRBJ1-2, with TRBD1 as a possible D gene (6 bases). Germline V CDR1 and CDR2: SGHTA, FQGNSA. V lost 1 base, J lost 4 bases, and 10 bases lay in between. The CDR3 consists of 14 residues. Written as DNA, the CDR3 is TGTGCCAGCAGCTTAGTGGAACAGGGCTATGGCTACACCTTC. It is translated as CASSLVEQGYGYTF.